These T cell receptor beta chains were read from a single sample in a study of cytomegalovirus exposure and HLA in healthy donors. Clones were sequenced by immunoSEQ multiplex PCR, and TCRdb holds only the in-frame ones, with some missing. The sample has around 180,000 clones, about 80% seen once. The specimen was PBMCs. The receptors originated from a young man in good health and CMV-seropositive. The CDR3 runs from the conserved cysteine through the conserved F or W. Fields, in order: V gene, D gene, J gene, clone size, CDR3 DNA, CDR3 protein. A D gene is named only where the DNA matches it firmly. The size field is filled for only some rows; it gives once, few, many or a size class.

TRBV28	TRBD2	TRBJ2-5	.	TGTGCCAGCAGTTTAGGGCTAGCGGGAGGGTTAAAAGAGACCCAGTACTTC	CASSLGLAGGLKETQYF
TRBV7-9	.	TRBJ1-4	.	TGTGCCAGCAGCTTAGAGGGGAATGAAAAACTGTTTTTT	CASSLEGNEKLFF
TRBV9	.	TRBJ1-2	.	TGTGCCAGCAGCCCCAGTGGAGGTTACAGCTATGGCTACACCTTC	CASSPSGGYSYGYTF
TRBV11-2	TRBD2	TRBJ2-3	.	TGTGCCAGCAGCCACTGGACTAGCGGGATTAGCACAGATACGCAGTATTTT	CASSHWTSGISTDTQYF
TRBV4-2	TRBD2	TRBJ2-7	.	TGTGCCAGCAGCCAAGGACGACTAGCAATCACCTACGAGCAGTACTTC	CASSQGRLAITYEQYF
TRBV7-2	TRBD1	TRBJ1-1	.	TGTGCCAGCAGCTTAGGGGAGACAGGGGGCACTGAAGCTTTCTTT	CASSLGETGGTEAFF
TRBV19	.	TRBJ2-2	.	TGTGCCAGTAGACCTTTGGGACTCAACCCCGGGGAGCTGTTTTTT	CASRPLGLNPGELFF
TRBV21-1	.	TRBJ2-2	.	TGTGCCAGCAGCTCGTGGGGGCACCTAGCGGGAGAAATCGGGGAGCTGTTTTTT	CASSSWGHLAGEIGELFF
TRBV30	TRBD1	TRBJ2-7	.	TGTGCCTGGAGTCCCCCGGGGGGACAGGGCGACGAGCAGTACTTC	CAWSPPGGQGDEQYF
TRBV10-3	.	TRBJ2-2	few	TGTGCCATCAGTATCCGGGACTCCACCGGGGAGCTGTTTTTT	CAISIRDSTGELFF
TRBV6-4	TRBD1	TRBJ1-1	.	TGTGCCAATGGACAGGCTAACACTGAAGCTTTCTTT	CANGQANTEAFF
TRBV2	TRBD1	TRBJ2-1	.	TGTGCCAGCAGTGAACGGGCTCCGGGACAGGGGGACAATGAGCAGTTCTTC	CASSERAPGQGDNEQFF
TRBV19	TRBD1	TRBJ1-2	.	TGTGCCAGTAGTATAGAGCTGACAGGGATCTATGGCTACACCTTC	CASSIELTGIYGYTF
TRBV7-6	TRBD1	TRBJ1-6	.	TGTGCCAGCAGCTTAGATTCCGGGACAGGGTATTCACCCCTCCACTTT	CASSLDSGTGYSPLHF
TRBV6-1	TRBD2	TRBJ2-2	.	TGTGCCAGCAGTGGCTACCTAGCGGGGGGACCCGGGGAGCTGTTTTTT	CASSGYLAGGPGELFF
TRBV5-6	.	TRBJ1-2	.	TGTGCCAGCAGCTTGTACAGGGTCGGCTATGGCTACACCTTC	CASSLYRVGYGYTF
TRBV7-9	.	TRBJ2-1	few	TGTGCCAGCAGCCCACCCGGCTACCCAAGGGGTGAGCAGTTCTTC	CASSPPGYPRGEQFF
TRBV7-2	TRBD1	TRBJ1-5	.	TGTGCCAGCAGCTTAGTAGGGTGGACAGGGGCCGATCAGCCCCAGCATTTT	CASSLVGWTGADQPQHF
TRBV15	TRBD1	TRBJ2-7	.	TGTGCCACCAGCAACACAGGGGATAAGCAGTACTTC	CATSNTGDKQYF
TRBV7-9	TRBD2	TRBJ2-7	.	TGTGCCAGCAGCTCTAGCGGGGTTTCCTACGAGCAGTACTTC	CASSSSGVSYEQYF
TRBV5-4	.	TRBJ2-7	few	TGTGCCAGCAGCAGTGAACGGGGAACCTACGAGCAGTACTTC	CASSSERGTYEQYF
TRBV6-6	TRBD2	TRBJ2-2	once	TGTGCCAGCAGTTACCCCGTGGGGGGGGATGACGGGGAGCTGTTTTTT	CASSYPVGGDDGELFF
TRBV11-2	.	TRBJ2-3	.	TGTGCCAGCAGTCCCTCGACTCGTACTAGCACAGATACGCAGTATTTT	CASSPSTRTSTDTQYF
TRBV18	TRBD2	TRBJ2-1	.	TGTGCCAGCTCACCACGGGGACTAGCGGACTCCTACAATGAGCAGTTCTTC	CASSPRGLADSYNEQFF
TRBV6-5	TRBD2	TRBJ2-7	.	TGTGCCAGCAGCTCTACGGGGGGGACCTACGAGCAGTACTTC	CASSSTGGTYEQYF
TRBV19	TRBD1	TRBJ1-3	.	TGTGCCAGTACTACAGGGGGAGGAAACACCATATATTTT	CASTTGGGNTIYF
TRBV7-2	TRBD2	TRBJ2-7	.	TGTGCCAGCAGCCAGTGGACTAGCTCCTACGAGCAGTACTTC	CASSQWTSSYEQYF
TRBV6-6	TRBD1	TRBJ2-7	.	TGTGCCAGCAGGTACAGGGGTACAACCTACGAGCAGTACTTC	CASRYRGTTYEQYF
TRBV19	.	TRBJ1-6	.	TGTGCCAGTAGTATATTAGCGGAAGTCTCCTATAATTCACCCCTCCACTTT	CASSILAEVSYNSPLHF
TRBV15	TRBD1	TRBJ2-2	.	TGTGCCACCAGCAGAAAGACAGGGATGAACACCGGGGAGCTGTTTTTT	CATSRKTGMNTGELFF
TRBV19	TRBD1	TRBJ1-5	.	TGTGCCAGTAGTATCACAGGGGGCTCGCAGCCCCAGCATTTT	CASSITGGSQPQHF
TRBV2	TRBD2	TRBJ2-2	.	TGTGCCAGCAAGCAACTAGCGGGAGGGCCGGAAACCGGGGAGCTGTTTTTT	CASKQLAGGPETGELFF
TRBV11-2	TRBD1	TRBJ1-1	.	TGTGCCAGCAGCGCCCGACAGGGGGTCGGCACTGAAGCTTTCTTT	CASSARQGVGTEAFF
TRBV19	.	TRBJ2-2	once	TGTGCCAGTAGTAAGCACAGGGATAACACCGGGGAGCTGTTTTTT	CASSKHRDNTGELFF
TRBV28	.	TRBJ2-7	.	TGTGCCAGTACCAGGGAAACGTACTCCTACGAGCAGTACTTC	CASTRETYSYEQYF
TRBV6-5	TRBD1	TRBJ1-6	few	TGTGCCAGCAGTCGACAGGGATCGGGCAATTCACCCCTCCACTTT	CASSRQGSGNSPLHF
TRBV23-1	.	TRBJ2-3	few	TGCGCCAGCAGTCAATCGTCGGGGGATGGTACAGATACGCAGTATTTT	CASSQSSGDGTDTQYF
TRBV19	TRBD1	TRBJ2-3	.	TGTGCCAGTAGTGTCGACAGGGCTGCAGATACGCAGTATTTT	CASSVDRAADTQYF
TRBV6-6	TRBD2	TRBJ2-3	.	TGTGCCAGCAGTTACTCTGCGGGAGTGGTCACAGATACGCAGTATTTT	CASSYSAGVVTDTQYF
TRBV27	.	TRBJ2-1	few	TGTGCCAGCAGAGCCATCTGGACCAGGGGGGACAATGAGCAGTTCTTC	CASRAIWTRGDNEQFF
TRBV5-4	TRBD1	TRBJ2-7	.	TGTGCCAGCAGCTTGCTGGGGACAGGGGGCTTGTACGAGCAGTACTTC	CASSLLGTGGLYEQYF
TRBV11-3	.	TRBJ1-1	.	TGTGCCAGCAGCTTACTTACTGAAGCTTTCTTT	CASSLLTEAFF
TRBV28	TRBD2	TRBJ2-1	.	TGTGCCAGCAGTCCCCTACTAGCGGTCCACAATGAGCAGTTCTTC	CASSPLLAVHNEQFF
TRBV27	TRBD2	TRBJ2-1	once	TGTGCCAGCAGGGGCGGGAGGGCCGACGAGCAGTTCTTC	CASRGGRADEQFF
TRBV6-1	TRBD1	TRBJ2-5	.	TGTGCCAGCAGTGAAGTAGACAGGGGTTTTCCAGAGACCCAGTACTTC	CASSEVDRGFPETQYF
TRBV5-4	TRBD1	TRBJ2-2	.	TGTGCCAGCAGAAGCGCTGGACAGGGTTACACCGGGGAGCTGTTTTTT	CASRSAGQGYTGELFF